This is a list of T cell receptor beta chains from one sample in a study of beta chain features in type 1 diabetes. Clones were sequenced by immunoSEQ multiplex PCR, and TCRdb holds only the in-frame ones, with some missing. The data hold roughly 140,000 clones, with around 7% observed a single time. The sequenced material came from central memory CD4+ T cells from blood. The receptor source for this set is a woman in her twenties or thirties in good health. Both conserved end residues are part of each CDR3. The order of the fields is V gene, J gene, D gene, clone size, CDR3 protein, CDR3 DNA. A D gene is named only where the DNA matches it firmly. The listing skips clone size in some rows; elsewhere it reads once, few, many or a size class.

V gene: TRBV27; J gene: TRBJ2-1; D gene: NA; clone size: few; CDR3 protein: CASTPRRGEQFF; CDR3 DNA: TGTGCCAGCACCCCTCGGCGGGGTGAGCAGTTCTTC
V gene: TRBV30; J gene: TRBJ2-1; D gene: TRBD1; clone size: few; CDR3 protein: CAWTRGLSYNEQFF; CDR3 DNA: TGTGCCTGGACCAGGGGGCTGTCCTACAATGAGCAGTTCTTC
V gene: TRBV9; J gene: TRBJ2-1; D gene: TRBD2; clone size: few; CDR3 protein: CASSVIAGGLSYEQFF; CDR3 DNA: TGTGCCAGCAGCGTAATAGCGGGAGGGTTGTCATATGAGCAGTTCTTC
V gene: TRBV5-5; J gene: TRBJ1-1; D gene: NA; clone size: NA; CDR3 protein: CASSLLAAGRTEAFF; CDR3 DNA: TGTGCCAGCAGCTTGCTGGCGGCAGGGAGGACTGAAGCTTTCTTT
V gene: TRBV7-9; J gene: TRBJ2-5; D gene: TRBD1; clone size: many; CDR3 protein: CASSPKTGMGETQYF; CDR3 DNA: TGTGCCAGCAGCCCCAAGACAGGGATGGGAGAGACCCAGTACTTC
V gene: TRBV19; J gene: TRBJ1-5; D gene: NA; clone size: few; CDR3 protein: CASSIGIRNQPQHF; CDR3 DNA: TGTGCCAGCAGTATAGGGATCAGGAATCAGCCCCAGCATTTT
V gene: TRBV19; J gene: TRBJ2-1; D gene: TRBD2; clone size: few; CDR3 protein: CASSGNVAGGQDYNEQFF; CDR3 DNA: TGTGCCAGTAGCGGCAATGTAGCGGGAGGCCAGGACTACAATGAGCAGTTCTTC
V gene: TRBV29-1; J gene: TRBJ2-1; D gene: TRBD2; clone size: many; CDR3 protein: CSAGRGFDEQFF; CDR3 DNA: TGCAGCGCCGGGAGGGGTTTCGATGAGCAGTTCTTC
V gene: TRBV4-2; J gene: TRBJ2-1; D gene: TRBD2; clone size: few; CDR3 protein: CASSPGLARDNEQFF; CDR3 DNA: TGTGCCAGCAGCCCAGGACTAGCGCGGGACAATGAGCAGTTCTTC
V gene: TRBV19; J gene: TRBJ2-1; D gene: NA; clone size: few; CDR3 protein: CASSRPAANNEQFF; CDR3 DNA: TGTGCCAGTAGTAGACCAGCGGCGAACAATGAGCAGTTCTTC
V gene: TRBV6-5; J gene: TRBJ1-5; D gene: NA; clone size: NA; CDR3 protein: CASSKDTFGNQPQHF; CDR3 DNA: TGTGCCAGCAGTAAGGACACGTTTGGCAATCAGCCCCAGCATTTT
V gene: TRBV7-9; J gene: TRBJ2-5; D gene: NA; clone size: NA; CDR3 protein: CASSLASGAGETQYF; CDR3 DNA: TGTGCCAGCAGCTTAGCTTCCGGGGCGGGGGAGACCCAGTACTTC
V gene: TRBV6-1; J gene: TRBJ2-1; D gene: NA; clone size: NA; CDR3 protein: CASSLIIDNYNEQFF; CDR3 DNA: TGTGCCAGCAGTTTGATTATCGACAATTACAATGAGCAGTTCTTC
V gene: TRBV7-2; J gene: TRBJ2-2; D gene: NA; clone size: many; CDR3 protein: CASSLRSERSTGELFF; CDR3 DNA: TGTGCCAGCAGCTTACGGTCGGAGCGTTCCACCGGGGAGCTGTTTTTT
V gene: TRBV5-1; J gene: TRBJ2-1; D gene: TRBD2; clone size: few; CDR3 protein: CASSLGLANNEQFF; CDR3 DNA: TGCGCCAGCAGCTTGGGACTAGCTAACAATGAGCAGTTCTTC
V gene: TRBV9; J gene: TRBJ2-1; D gene: TRBD2; clone size: NA; CDR3 protein: CASSVVGLADDNEQFF; CDR3 DNA: TGTGCCAGCAGCGTAGTGGGACTAGCGGATGACAATGAGCAGTTCTTC
V gene: TRBV5-1; J gene: TRBJ2-5; D gene: TRBD1; clone size: few; CDR3 protein: CASSSTGGAQETQYF; CDR3 DNA: TGCGCCAGCAGCTCGACAGGGGGGGCACAAGAGACCCAGTACTTC
V gene: TRBV7-3; J gene: TRBJ2-5; D gene: TRBD2; clone size: few; CDR3 protein: CASSLGGLGYETQYF; CDR3 DNA: TGTGCCAGCAGCCTCGGGGGACTAGGGTACGAGACCCAGTACTTC
V gene: TRBV9; J gene: TRBJ2-5; D gene: NA; clone size: few; CDR3 protein: CASIIQGRQETQYF; CDR3 DNA: TGTGCCAGCATTATCCAGGGGCGGCAAGAGACCCAGTACTTC
V gene: TRBV7-2; J gene: TRBJ2-3; D gene: NA; clone size: NA; CDR3 protein: CASSRQRDTTSTDTQYF; CDR3 DNA: TGTGCCAGCAGCCGACAACGGGATACTACTAGCACAGATACGCAGTATTTT
V gene: TRBV2; J gene: TRBJ2-1; D gene: NA; clone size: NA; CDR3 protein: CASSEAVGGQFF; CDR3 DNA: TGTGCCAGCAGTGAAGCGGTGGGGGGGCAGTTCTTC
V gene: TRBV4-1; J gene: TRBJ2-2; D gene: TRBD2; clone size: NA; CDR3 protein: CASSRPTSGTAGELFF; CDR3 DNA: TGCGCCAGCAGCCGACCAACTAGCGGGACGGCCGGGGAGCTGTTTTTT
V gene: TRBV6-1; J gene: TRBJ2-5; D gene: TRBD1; clone size: few; CDR3 protein: CASRRDRGLQETQYF; CDR3 DNA: TGTGCCAGCAGGAGGGACAGGGGGCTCCAAGAGACCCAGTACTTC
V gene: TRBV2; J gene: TRBJ2-2; D gene: NA; clone size: few; CDR3 protein: CASIETGELFF; CDR3 DNA: TGTGCCAGCATAGAGACCGGGGAGCTGTTTTTT
V gene: TRBV18; J gene: TRBJ1-2; D gene: NA; clone size: NA; CDR3 protein: CASSEATNYGYTF; CDR3 DNA: TGTGCCAGCTCCGAGGCGACGAACTATGGCTACACCTTC
V gene: TRBV18; J gene: TRBJ2-1; D gene: TRBD2; clone size: NA; CDR3 protein: CASSRGGRVDNEQFF; CDR3 DNA: TGTGCCAGCTCGCGGGGCGGGAGGGTCGACAATGAGCAGTTCTTC
V gene: TRBV9; J gene: TRBJ2-6; D gene: TRBD1; clone size: many; CDR3 protein: CASSVGQGGANVLTF; CDR3 DNA: TGTGCCAGCAGCGTAGGACAGGGGGGGGCCAACGTCCTGACTTTC
V gene: TRBV6-5; J gene: TRBJ2-7; D gene: NA; clone size: NA; CDR3 protein: CASSYSGGKADEQYF; CDR3 DNA: TGTGCCAGCAGTTACTCAGGCGGGAAGGCGGACGAGCAGTACTTC
V gene: TRBV18; J gene: TRBJ2-6; D gene: NA; clone size: many; CDR3 protein: CASSPLLARSGANVLTF; CDR3 DNA: TGTGCCAGCTCACCCCTTTTAGCGAGGTCTGGGGCCAACGTCCTGACTTTC
V gene: TRBV7-9; J gene: TRBJ2-1; D gene: TRBD1; clone size: NA; CDR3 protein: CASSPRTGSGNEQFF; CDR3 DNA: TGTGCCAGCAGCCCTCGGACAGGGTCGGGGAATGAGCAGTTCTTC
V gene: TRBV27; J gene: TRBJ1-4; D gene: TRBD1; clone size: few; CDR3 protein: CASSHTRDRGEKLFF; CDR3 DNA: TGTGCCAGCAGTCATACCCGGGACAGGGGTGAAAAACTGTTTTTT
V gene: TRBV14; J gene: TRBJ1-3; D gene: NA; clone size: few; CDR3 protein: CASSPRADTIYF; CDR3 DNA: TGTGCCAGCAGCCCTCGAGCCGACACCATATATTTT
V gene: TRBV19; J gene: TRBJ2-2; D gene: TRBD1; clone size: few; CDR3 protein: CASSIGTGTGLPGELFF; CDR3 DNA: TGTGCCAGTAGTATCGGGACCGGGACAGGGCTGCCCGGGGAGCTGTTTTTT
V gene: TRBV18; J gene: TRBJ2-5; D gene: TRBD1; clone size: few; CDR3 protein: CASSPSRGQETQYF; CDR3 DNA: TGTGCCAGCTCACCCTCCAGGGGGCAGGAGACCCAGTACTTC
V gene: TRBV15; J gene: TRBJ2-5; D gene: TRBD2; clone size: few; CDR3 protein: CATSKTSGRLQETQYF; CDR3 DNA: TGTGCCACCAGCAAGACTAGCGGGAGGCTTCAAGAGACCCAGTACTTC
V gene: TRBV5-1; J gene: TRBJ2-7; D gene: NA; clone size: NA; CDR3 protein: CASSLGVGRSGEQYF; CDR3 DNA: TGCGCCAGCAGCTTGGGGGTCGGACGGAGCGGAGAGCAGTACTTC
V gene: TRBV28; J gene: TRBJ1-5; D gene: TRBD1; clone size: NA; CDR3 protein: CASSSHGTGGNQPQHF; CDR3 DNA: TGTGCCAGCAGTTCTCACGGGACAGGGGGCAATCAGCCCCAGCATTTT
V gene: TRBV7-6; J gene: TRBJ1-1; D gene: TRBD1; clone size: few; CDR3 protein: CASSSTGAATEAFF; CDR3 DNA: TGTGCCAGCAGCTCCACAGGGGCGGCCACTGAAGCTTTCTTT
V gene: TRBV7-2; J gene: TRBJ2-7; D gene: NA; clone size: NA; CDR3 protein: CASSYVIRQGNPYEQYF; CDR3 DNA: TGTGCCAGCAGCTACGTCATTCGCCAGGGTAACCCCTACGAGCAGTACTTC
V gene: TRBV10-3; J gene: TRBJ2-1; D gene: NA; clone size: few; CDR3 protein: CAISEPSYNEQFF; CDR3 DNA: TGTGCCATCAGTGAACCTAGCTACAATGAGCAGTTCTTC
V gene: TRBV5-1; J gene: TRBJ2-1; D gene: TRBD2; clone size: many; CDR3 protein: CASSLETSGGSYNEQFF; CDR3 DNA: TGCGCCAGCAGCTTGGAGACTAGCGGGGGCTCCTACAATGAGCAGTTCTTC
V gene: TRBV30; J gene: TRBJ2-7; D gene: TRBD2; clone size: many; CDR3 protein: CAWSGTSGVSSYEQYF; CDR3 DNA: TGTGCCTGGAGTGGGACTAGCGGGGTCAGCTCCTACGAGCAGTACTTC
V gene: TRBV4-3; J gene: TRBJ1-1; D gene: NA; clone size: few; CDR3 protein: CASSRSTGQNTEAFF; CDR3 DNA: TGCGCCAGCAGCCGATCGACAGGACAGAACACTGAAGCTTTCTTT
V gene: TRBV5-1; J gene: TRBJ2-7; D gene: NA; clone size: NA; CDR3 protein: CASSFLPYEQYF; CDR3 DNA: TGCGCCAGCAGCTTCCTCCCCTACGAGCAGTACTTC
V gene: TRBV5-1; J gene: TRBJ2-5; D gene: TRBD2; clone size: NA; CDR3 protein: CASSTRLAGQETQYF; CDR3 DNA: TGCGCCAGCAGCACGAGGCTAGCGGGACAAGAGACCCAGTACTTC
V gene: TRBV7-2; J gene: TRBJ2-1; D gene: NA; clone size: many; CDR3 protein: CASGTDFSYNEQFF; CDR3 DNA: TGTGCCAGCGGAACGGACTTCTCCTACAATGAGCAGTTCTTC
V gene: TRBV7-3; J gene: TRBJ2-1; D gene: TRBD2; clone size: NA; CDR3 protein: CASSLMALAGVDASSYNEQFF; CDR3 DNA: TGTGCCAGCAGCTTAATGGCGTTAGCGGGAGTGGACGCCAGCTCCTACAATGAGCAGTTCTTC
V gene: TRBV7-9; J gene: TRBJ2-7; D gene: NA; clone size: few; CDR3 protein: CASSKDTSYEQYF; CDR3 DNA: TGTGCCAGCAGCAAAGACACCTCCTACGAGCAGTACTTC
V gene: TRBV6-6; J gene: TRBJ2-5; D gene: NA; clone size: NA; CDR3 protein: CASRKQGTGETQYF; CDR3 DNA: TGTGCCAGCAGAAAACAGGGGACTGGAGAGACCCAGTACTTC
V gene: TRBV2; J gene: TRBJ2-1; D gene: TRBD2; clone size: few; CDR3 protein: CASSENTSGKNEQFF; CDR3 DNA: TGTGCCAGCAGTGAAAACACTAGCGGAAAAAATGAGCAGTTCTTC
V gene: TRBV4-3; J gene: TRBJ1-2; D gene: NA; clone size: NA; CDR3 protein: CASSQDGQRYTYGYTF; CDR3 DNA: TGCGCCAGCAGCCAAGATGGACAGAGATATACCTATGGCTACACCTTC